This TCR beta chain was profiled in a study of blood T cell repertoires in COVID-19. Study-wide background: There were acute and convalescent COVID-19 samples, and they came from the United States, Italy and Spain. T cells, B-cell-depleted T cells, or PBMCs supplied cDNA or gDNA.

Under the authors' procedure: Estimates of nucleated cell counts were drawn from the amplification of reference gene primers. Repertoires were generated with immunoSEQ multiplex PCR, while TCRdb's copy carries only in-frame clones and drops some. V and J calls plus clone size are reproduced from that table; the DNA served to infer D and trimming. The sample comprises 200,000 to 250,000 clones, 80% to 90% of which are singletons, and roughly 3% rests with the top ten. A Seattle source enrolled patients during active infection and followed them longitudinally. The sequencing sample was made of peripheral blood. The TCR comes from a young man with COVID-19, enrolled during active disease.

The CDR3: CASSRSGGANEQYF. CDR3 DNA: TGCGCCAGCAGCCGATCAGGGGGCGCAAACGAGCAGTACTTC. The V gene is TRBV4-1, the J gene TRBJ2-7, with 8 bases matching TRBD1. Germline loops: CDR1 MGHRA, CDR2 YSYEKL. This CDR3 has 14 amino acids. The V and J ends lost 4 bases and 5 bases, in that order; junction bases with no gene match: 7.